Only one count was recorded for the clone carrying this T cell receptor beta chain. Antigen unknown. At one of its ends the junction is not consistent with the germline gene, which may arise from a read error. Genomic DNA constituted the template upon which TCR beta VDJ and CDR3 profiling was performed. TCRdb reprocessed the reads via MiXCR and lists one record per CDR3 protein. This table has about 210,000 distinct CDR3 sequences, 61% appearing once. This specimen comes from a study of CD8+CD57+ T cells in acquired aplastic anemia. Overall study: CD4+ and CD8+ cells, once sorted, gave DNA averaging approximately 3.4 ug. Healthy-donor CD4+ cells averaged around 10 million reads.

Looked up from germline, CDR1 is LNHDA and CDR2 is SQIVND (reference sequence). This CDR3 spans 13 amino acids. Study findings and constraints: Roughly 29 was the count of CD8+ CDR3 sequences that patients shared with controls. Simpson's diversity of CD8+ cells was not significantly different in patients compared with controls.

Sequenced: sorted CD4+, CD8+, or CD8+CD57+ T cells (not recorded which) from PBMCs. The chain couples TRBV19 to TRBJ1-2, with TRBD1 as a possible D gene (5 bases). This receptor was identified in a human donor in good health. CDR3 residues: CASSTEGRYGYTF. CDR3 nucleotides: TGTGCCAGCAGTACGGAGGGGCGGTATGGCTACACCTTC.